The T cell receptor beta chain described here comes from a study of blood T cell repertoires in COVID-19 (dated by TCRdb to 2019 to 2021). About the study as a whole: Samples covering the acute and convalescent phases of COVID-19 were provided by collaborators in the United States, Italy and Spain. The prospective study material was composed of cDNA or gDNA derived from T cells, B-cell-depleted T cells, or PBMCs. A de-identified subject ID, COVID-19 status, age in years and sex were almost always included in the sample metadata. The samples were drawn from two sources: the first 160 participants of the ongoing ImmuneRACE study, and 1,254 subjects contributed by 6 global collaborators. A freely available public database, intended as a resource for researchers studying the immune response to SARS-CoV-2, is where the repertoires were released. Where HLA class I and class II types were available, the types were taken from metadata supplied by the sample provider, not from assay-based typing. Subjects who had been exposed to COVID-19, were actively infected with it, or had recovered from it provided the deeply sampled blood TCRbeta repertoires that made up the dataset. Findings and caveats that apply to the study as a whole: The quantity of clinical and demographic metadata differed by source and by participant and was supplied without curation.

Unmatched junction bases come to 5, with V trimmed by 4 bases and J by 3 bases. CDR1 and CDR2, looked up from the germline V gene, are MNHEY and SVGAGI. Inclusive of the bounding cysteine and phenylalanine, the CDR3 is 15 residues long. The CDR3 DNA has 45 bases and is translated from base 1. Turning to this clone: Its target antigen remains unknown. No much larger clone exists at a distance of one base, and base qualities are not known.

The immunoSEQ Assay, a bias-controlled multiplex PCR, was used to amplify TCRbeta CDR3 regions from genomic DNA. Under the source paper's analysis protocol: Within the assay, amplification of reference gene primers was used to estimate how many nucleated cells each sample contained. Sequence reads were collapsed and filtered to measure the absolute abundance of every unique TCRbeta CDR3 rearrangement. For each sample, productive Simpson clonality was calculated as the square root of Simpson's diversity index across productive rearrangements. TCRdb provides this immuneACCESS table in a form limited to in-frame rearrangements. Some clones are lacking; in checked studies, under half of them reflect an unresolved V gene, and why the rest are absent is not known. The DNA was the basis for D and trimming; V, J and clone size are from that table. This sample lists tens of thousands of clones; around 87% were detected once. Less than 15% of the sample comes from the top ten.

The collaborating institutions used their own protocols to collect whole blood in K2EDTA tubes. Collaborator samples were shipped for TCRbeta analysis as frozen whole blood, isolated PBMCs, or DNA extracted from either sample type. The sample taken for sequencing was peripheral blood. The TCR was taken from a human donor in a cohort sampled during active COVID-19. The donor label of this sample is uncertain. The chain is encoded by TRBV6-5 joined to TRBJ2-3; TRBD1 aligns with 9 central bases. Here the CDR3 is given as CASSSGQGETDTQYF. The sequenced DNA: TGTGCCAGCAGTTCGGGACAGGGAGAGACAGATACGCAGTATTTT.